These 32 T cell receptor beta chains originate from one sample sequenced in a study of T cells after somatic rescue of genetic block. Method: immunoSEQ multiplex PCR; TCRdb's copy keeps in-frame clones and lacks some. The sample lists 60,000 to 90,000 clones, roughly 93% occurring once. Sequencing was performed on peripheral blood mononuclear cells (PBMCs). The receptors stem from a man aged 30 to 39.

The gene calls are TRBV2 and TRBJ2-3; maybe TRBD2 (5 bases). CDR1 and CDR2 (germline): SNHLY, FYNNEI. The CDR3 is made up of 13 amino acids. Deletions cut 7 bases from V and 0 bases from J, with 8 bases between. CDR3 protein: CASTAESTDTQYF. The CDR3 region has the DNA TGTGCCAGCACAGCGGAAAGCACAGATACGCAGTATTTT.

The rearrangement uses TRBV29-1 and TRBJ2-7; D might be TRBD2 (5 bases). CDR1 is SQVTM, CDR2 ANQGSEA, per germline. V was pared by 0 bases and J by 3 bases, with 15 bases between. This CDR3 contains 15 residues. CDR3 DNA: TGCAGCGTTGAAGATCAGCGAGGGAAAGGCTACGAGCAGTACTTC. Encoded protein: CSVEDQRGKGYEQYF.

The CDR3 DNA sequence: TGCGCCAGCAGTGCTGACCGAGGCTCTGGAAACACCATATATTTT. Amino acid sequence: CASSADRGSGNTIYF. The chain has TRBV10-1 and TRBJ1-3; D not certain. Germline CDR1 is WNHNN and CDR2 is SYGVQD (reference sequence). V lost 4 bases to trimming and J lost 0 bases, with 10 bases between them. The CDR3 loop spans 15 amino acids.

This chain connects TRBV14 to TRBJ2-7, with a weak D call TRBD2 (5 bases). V lost 0 bases and J lost 6, with 9 bases in between. Germline V gene data show CDR1 as SGHDN and CDR2 as FVKESK. This CDR3 is built from 13 residues. The CDR3 DNA is TGTGCCAGCAGCCAAGATCGGGGTGGCGAGCAGTACTTC. Translated: CASSQDRGGEQYF.

The chain uses TRBV7-9 and TRBJ1-4; D ambiguous. Germline lookup yields CDR1 SEHNR and CDR2 FQNEAQ (reference sequence). This CDR3 comprises 17 residues. V lost 8 bases, J lost 0 bases, and 19 bases lay in between. The CDR3 reads CASAERRTLTTNEKLFF. The DNA for the CDR3 is TGTGCCAGCGCAGAAAGACGGACCCTTACAACTAATGAAAAACTGTTTTTT.

The chain uses TRBV2 and TRBJ2-1; D is possibly TRBD1 (5 bases). Germline V CDR1 and CDR2: SNHLY, FYNNEI. Between the trimmed V and J ends, which lost 6 bases and 10 bases, there was a span of 13 bases. This CDR3 contains 12 residues. CDR3 nucleotides: TGTGCCAGCAGCGGTGACAGTACCGAGCAGTTCTTC. This gives the protein CASSGDSTEQFF.

The rearrangement joins TRBV5-1 to TRBJ2-1, with D perhaps TRBD2 (5 bases). V lost 5 bases and J 13 bases, leaving 22 bases between the germline ends. Germline V CDR1 and CDR2: SGHRS, YFSETQ. The CDR3 contains 14 residues. The CDR3 bases are TGCGCCAGCAGTAAGGAGGCCCCAATCCTGGTTCAGTTCTTC. Translation: CASSKEAPILVQFF.

The chain is built from TRBV27 and TRBJ2-4, with TRBD2 matching over 8 bases. V was pared by 6 bases and J by 15 bases, with 7 bases of the junction left unmatched. Germline V lookup: CDR1 MNHEY, CDR2 SMNVEV (reference sequence). This CDR3 is 11 amino acids long. The DNA of the CDR3 is TGTGCCAGCAGCGGGGGGGGCCCTTCGTACTTC. Amino acids: CASSGGGPSYF.

The chain couples TRBV5-1 to TRBJ1-1, with 10 bases aligning to TRBD1. The J segment lost 4 bases and the V segment lost 4 bases, leaving 10 bases of the junction unmatched. The CDR3 spans 16 residues. Germline CDR1 SGHRS, CDR2 YFSETQ. The CDR3 loop is CASSQNRQGAVTEAFF. CDR3 DNA sequence: TGCGCCAGCAGCCAAAACAGACAGGGGGCGGTCACTGAAGCTTTCTTT.

The chain links TRBV4-1 to TRBJ1-5; no reliable D call. CDR3 length: 19 residues. V was shortened by 2 bases and J by 0 bases, with 20 bases between the two germline ends. Germline V gene sequence: CDR1 MGHRA, CDR2 YSYEKL. In nucleotides, the CDR3 is TGCGCCAGCAGCCAATTCCCCTCAGGAGGGCGCTATAGCAATCAGCCCCAGCATTTT. Translating it yields CASSQFPSGGRYSNQPQHF.

The CDR3 region is CASSLRPEYEQYF. DNA of the CDR3: TGTGCCAGTAGTCTCAGACCGGAGTACGAGCAGTACTTC. The chain employs TRBV19 and TRBJ2-7, with D unresolved. Trimming took off 5 bases at V and 4 bases at J, with 12 bases between the two ends. This CDR3 contains 13 residues. Germline CDR1 is LNHDA and CDR2 is SQIVND (reference sequence).

The J gene is TRBJ2-1, the V gene TRBV7-8, with TRBD2 matching over 8 bases. In germline, CDR1 is SGHVS, CDR2 FQNEAQ. Trimming cost V 5 bases and J 9 bases; bases outside gene matches: 18. The CDR3 is 17 amino acids. The CDR3 nucleotides read TGTGCCAGCAGCCAAAGATCAGCGGGAGTGGGTCTCGCTGAGCAGTTCTTC. As protein: CASSQRSAGVGLAEQFF.

Only one count was recorded for this clone. The genes are TRBV6-6 and TRBJ2-7; 8 nucleotides agree with TRBD2. CDR1 and CDR2 from the germline V gene are MNHNY and SVGAGI (reference sequence). Trimming removed 7 bases from V and 6 bases from J; junction bases left unmatched: 14. This CDR3 comprises 15 residues. This chain's CDR3 is CASTTGGTRYSEQYF. CDR3 in DNA: TGTGCCAGCACCACGGGAGGGACACGGTATTCCGAGCAGTACTTC.

This clone was observed a few times. The rearrangement links TRBV19 to TRBJ1-1; 8 positions match TRBD1. CDR1 is LNHDA and CDR2 is SQIVND in the germline V gene (reference sequence). The CDR3 runs 13 residues. The V segment lost 7 bases and the J segment 5 bases; nucleotides outside the gene matches: 6. The CDR3 sequence is CASTPDRETEAFF. The CDR3, as DNA: TGTGCCAGTACCCCGGACAGGGAGACTGAAGCTTTCTTT.

The CDR3 is CASSIRQGTMNTEAFF. The CDR3 nucleotides are TGTGCCAGCAGTATAAGACAGGGAACGATGAACACTGAAGCTTTCTTT. This rearrangement joins TRBV27 to TRBJ1-1; TRBD1 matches at 7 bases. The CDR3 covers 16 residues. J lost 0 bases, V lost 5 bases, and 9 bases had no gene match. CDR1 is MNHEY, CDR2 SMNVEV, per germline (reference sequence).

The chain couples TRBV5-5 to TRBJ1-1; 9 nucleotides match TRBD1. The germline CDR1 and CDR2 sequences are SGHKS and YYEKEE (reference sequence). CDR3 length equals 16 residues. The trim removed 4 bases at V and 0 bases at J, leaving 7 bases unmatched. CDR3 nucleotide sequence: TGTGCCAGCAGCGTACAGGGGGCGAGCTTGAACACTGAAGCTTTCTTT. Translation: CASSVQGASLNTEAFF.

The rearrangement joins TRBV28 to TRBJ1-2, with 8 bases that match TRBD1. With V trimmed by 6 bases and J by 8 bases, 8 bases remained unmatched. In germline, CDR1 is MDHEN, CDR2 SYDVKM. The CDR3 length is 13 residues. This chain's CDR3 is CASRLDRAGGYTF. The CDR3 DNA follows: TGTGCCAGCAGACTGGACAGGGCGGGGGGCTACACCTTC.

The chain uses TRBV5-6 and TRBJ2-7; D unclear. CDR1 SGHDT and CDR2 YYEEEE come from the germline V gene. The V end lost 1 base, the J end lost 2 bases, and 13 bases lay between the germline ends. There are 15 residues in the CDR3. CDR3 in amino acids: CASSLLRTVAYEQYF. DNA for the CDR3: TGTGCCAGCAGCTTGCTACGGACCGTAGCCTACGAGCAGTACTTC.

This chain uses TRBV12-5 with TRBJ1-6, with no clear D. The germline gives CDR1 LGHNT, CDR2 FRNRAP. The CDR3 is made up of 12 amino acids. The V gene lost 2 bases and the J gene lost 14 bases, with 10 bases spanning the gap. DNA of the CDR3: TGTGCTAGTGGTTTGACTCGGTCATCCCTCCACTTT. This encodes CASGLTRSSLHF.

The J gene is TRBJ2-2, the V gene TRBV5-1, with D maybe TRBD2 (5 bases). CDR1 SGHRS and CDR2 YFSETQ come from the germline V gene. This CDR3 has 17 residues. With 3 bases removed from V and 0 bases from J, the gap between germline ends came to 15 bases. The CDR3 DNA follows: TGCGCCAGCAGCTCTAAGGTGAGGGAGACGAACACCGGGGAGCTGTTTTTT. Encoded protein: CASSSKVRETNTGELFF.

V is TRBV6-5 and J is TRBJ2-5; D perhaps matches TRBD2 (6 bases). V was clipped by 8 bases and J by 5 bases, with 15 bases between them. Germline V gene lookup returns CDR1 MNHEY and CDR2 SVGAGI. The CDR3 has 13 amino acids. CDR3: CASGRAGRETQYF. The CDR3 DNA reads as TGTGCCAGCGGTCGGGCGGGGCGGGAGACCCAGTACTTC.

This chain links TRBV2 with TRBJ2-7; the D gene is possibly TRBD2 (5 bases). Trimming stripped 6 bases from V and 0 bases from J, with 12 bases between. The CDR3 has 14 residues. Germline-derived CDR1 and CDR2 are SNHLY and FYNNEI. The CDR3 DNA sequence: TGTGCCAGCAGGGACGGGGTTAGCTCCTACGAGCAGTACTTC. Encoded protein: CASRDGVSSYEQYF.

V and J are TRBV7-9 and TRBJ2-5, with TRBD1 as a possible D gene (6 bases). Trimming shortened V by 5 bases and J by 1 base, and 11 bases separated the two germline ends. Germline V gene data show CDR1 as SEHNR and CDR2 as FQNEAQ (reference sequence). The CDR3 is made up of 14 amino acids. The CDR3 protein is CASSRRDIQETQYF. The CDR3 DNA follows: TGTGCCAGCAGCAGAAGGGACATCCAAGAGACCCAGTACTTC.

V gene TRBV6-1 combines with J gene TRBJ1-2; 7 nucleotides match TRBD1. The germline V gene has CDR1 MNHNS and CDR2 SASEGT. The V segment lost 8 bases and the J segment 4 bases; nucleotides outside the gene matches: 10. CDR3 length: 14 residues. The CDR3 DNA reads TGTGCCAGCGATATGAACAGGGGCGGCTATGGCTACACCTTC. This codes for CASDMNRGGYGYTF.

The chain recombines TRBV5-3 with TRBJ2-5, with 7 bases lining up with TRBD2. TRBV5-3 is identified as an open reading frame with a role that is uncertain. The CDR3 has 18 residues. V shed 2 bases and J 1 base; nucleotides not matched to a gene: 14. CDR3 sequence (DNA): TGTGCCAGAAGCTTTAATACCGGGAGGAGGCCCCTCCAAGAGACCCAGTACTTC. Protein sequence: CARSFNTGRRPLQETQYF.

This sequence joins TRBV18 and TRBJ2-1; no definite D call. The V end lost 0 bases, the J end lost 6 bases, and 6 bases lay between the germline ends. Looked up from germline, CDR1 is KGHSH and CDR2 is LQKENI. The CDR3 length is 13 residues. The CDR3 region is CASSPPLRNEQFF. DNA of the CDR3: TGTGCCAGCTCACCACCGCTCCGCAATGAGCAGTTCTTC. The whole variable domain, remainder taken from reference TRBV18 and TRBJ2-1, is NAGVMQNPRHLVRRRGQEARLRCSPMKGHSHVYWYRQLPEEGLKFMVYLQKENIIDESGMPKERFSAEFPKEGPSILRIQQVVRGDSAAYFCASSPPLRNEQFFGPGTRLTVL.

The V call is TRBV21-1, the J call TRBJ1-5; the table's D gene call, TRBD1, was not cross checked with the DNA. TRBV21-1 is designated a pseudogene. The CDR3 extends over 14 amino acids. The CDR3 DNA reads TGTGCCAGCAGCAAACCCGACAGGGACCAGCCCCAGCATTTT. Protein: CASSKPDRDQPQHF.

This chain joins TRBV4-1 and TRBJ1-5; D is ambiguous. Germline V lookup: CDR1 MGHRA, CDR2 YSYEKL. The CDR3 extends over 14 amino acids. Trimming left V 1 base short and J 11 bases short, with 15 bases between. CDR3 loop: CASSQGVLIRSQHF. CDR3 nucleotides: TGCGCCAGCAGCCAAGGTGTCCTCATACGATCCCAGCATTTT.

This clone was recorded only once. The chain links TRBV7-2 to TRBJ2-6; D unresolved. CDR3 length equals 18 residues. Germline CDR1 reads SGHTA; CDR2 reads FQGNSA. V was clipped by 2 bases and J by 0 bases, with 14 bases between them. The DNA for the CDR3 is TGTGCCAGCAGCTTAAGTAGGTTAGGGCGCTCTGGGGCCAACGTCCTGACTTTC. Translating it yields CASSLSRLGRSGANVLTF.

This clone was counted a single time. The chain couples TRBV5-6 to TRBJ1-6; the D gene is possibly TRBD1 (5 bases). The germline CDR1 and CDR2 sequences are SGHDT and YYEEEE. The CDR3 length is 13 residues. V was pared by 3 bases and J by 9 bases, with 10 bases between. The CDR3 DNA is TGTGCCAGCAGCTGGACATTGGGTTCACCCCTCCACTTT. Translating it yields CASSWTLGSPLHF.

CDR3 sequence (DNA): TGCGCCAGCAGGAGGGGGGAACTAGCCCGATGCACAGATACGCAGTATTTT. Translation gives CASRRGELARCTDTQYF. This chain connects TRBV10-1 to TRBJ2-3; D tentatively reads TRBD1 or TRBD2 (6 bases each). The CDR3 sequence is 17 residues long. V was trimmed by 6 bases and J by 1 base, leaving 20 bases between them. Germline assignment: CDR1 WNHNN and CDR2 SYGVQD (reference sequence).

V gene TRBV13 combines with J gene TRBJ2-7; TRBD1 agrees at 7 bases. V lost 1 base and J lost 2; bases outside the gene matches: 2. This CDR3 has 14 residues. CDR1 is PRHDT, CDR2 FYEKMQ, per germline (reference sequence). The CDR3 coding sequence is TGTGCCAGCAGCTTAGCCCAGGGGGCCTACGAGCAGTACTTC. Protein sequence: CASSLAQGAYEQYF.